The entry below gives a single T cell receptor beta chain sequence along with its context. Its antigen is unknown. Donors showed nominal health when sampled, although they likely had unrecorded immune exposures. This sample was included in a study of cytomegalovirus exposure and HLA in healthy donors. Turning to the study itself: Inside one of the first data releases sat some 85 million unique TCRs taken from HLA-typed donors.

J lost 6 bases, V lost 5 bases, and 8 bases had no gene match. The CDR3 consists of 15 residues. From germline, CDR1 is MNHEY and CDR2 SMNVEV (reference sequence). It was with 60 Vbeta and 13 Jbeta primers that the PCR ran. Repertoires were generated with immunoSEQ multiplex PCR, while TCRdb's copy carries only in-frame clones and drops some. The sample includes 97,000 or so clones, around 80% seen only once; the top ten take less than 1.5%. The study, taken as a whole, reports: It was in a later analysis that TCR association rates were seen to vary by HLA locus, highest for DRB1 and lowest for HLA-C. Common viral pathogens were later found to be apparently linked to several of the most significant clusters.

The chain links TRBV27 to TRBJ2-7; TRBD2 matches at 12 bases. The receptor's source is a man aged 40-50 years in good health and CMV-seronegative. Sequencing input: PBMCs. The CDR3 DNA reads as TGTGCCAGCAGTCCATCCGGGACTAGCGGGTGCGAGCAGTACTTC. It specifies CASSPSGTSGCEQYF.